This entry lists 20 T cell receptor beta chains sequenced from one sample in a study of tumor-infiltrating lymphocytes in primary liver carcinoma. DNA and RNA were both co-extracted from about 19-30 mg of bulk tissue that had not been sorted. Starting material of 500 ng total RNA yielded TCR beta cDNA via a constant-region primer. It was through three nested multiplex PCR rounds of slightly modified ARM-PCR that TCR beta libraries arose. A C-beta reverse primer was combined with TRBV1-TRBV30 forward primers in the first two PCR rounds, and each round had approximately 9 cycles. Using its own MiXCR run on the multiplex PCR reads, TCRdb lists one record per CDR3 protein. Among 90,000 to 150,000 distinct CDR3 sequences listed, less than 80% were seen once. The source material was liver tumor tissue from sampling region 1. Noted subset: tumor region T1, superior pole. The receptors originated from an older woman with primary liver carcinoma and hepatitis B virus infection.

Many counts were recorded for this clonotype. The genes are TRBV7-9 and TRBJ1-4; 8 nucleotides line up with TRBD1. After removal of 8 bases from V and 3 bases from J, the junction contained 5 bases not matched to a gene. CDR1 is SEHNR and CDR2 is FQNEAQ in the germline V gene (reference sequence). CDR3 length: 14 residues. The CDR3 DNA is TGTGCCAGCGGAGGACAGGGACCTAATGAAAAACTGTTTTTT. Protein sequence: CASGGQGPNEKLFF.

On this clonotype: This is likely a read error, given that the CDR3 carries no conserved phenylalanine or tryptophan at its end. V gene TRBV29-1 combines with J gene TRBJ1-1; no clear D. Germline CDR1 and CDR2: SQVTM and ANQGSEA. CDR3 length equals 11 residues. V was pared by 8 bases and J by 7 bases, with 14 bases between. The CDR3 bases are TGCAGCTTCAACCGGGAGGTTGAAGCTTTCTCT. Protein: CSFNREVEAFS.

Concerning this clonotype: The junction differs from germline at one of its ends, possibly a read error. The rearrangement joins TRBV11-2 to TRBJ2-6; unclear D gene. The germline gives CDR1 SGHAT, CDR2 FQNNGV. The CDR3 loop spans 16 amino acids. For the CDR3, the DNA is TGTGCCAACAGCCCACGAACATACTCTGGGGCCAACGTCCTGACTTTC. This codes for CANSPRTYSGANVLTF.

As regards this clonotype: The junction and the germline gene differ at one end; a read error may be behind it. V is TRBV5-4 and J is TRBJ2-6; 8 bases fit TRBD2. Per the germline V gene, CDR1 is SGHNT and CDR2 is YYREEE (reference sequence). The CDR3 totals 15 residues. CDR3 region: CTSSSGRAGASILTF. In DNA, the CDR3 is TGTACCAGCAGCTCCGGGAGGGCTGGGGCCAGCATCCTGACTTTC. Together with reference TRBV5-4 and TRBJ2-6, the CDR3 gives the full variable domain: ETGVTQSPTHLIKTRGQQVTLRCSSQSGHNTVSWYQQALGQGPQFIFQYYREEENGRGNFPPRFSGLQFPNYSSELNVNALELDDSALYLCTSSSGRAGASILTFGAGSRLTVL.

Details on this clonotype: Since the CDR3 does not end with the conserved phenylalanine or tryptophan, this likely comes from a read error. The V call is TRBV11-2, the J call TRBJ2-1, with 12 bases aligning to TRBD2. The CDR3 covers 16 residues. The germline CDR1 and CDR2 sequences are SGHAT and FQNNGV. CDR3 in amino acids: CASSPRLAGAYNEQFL. CDR3 bases: TGTGCCAGCAGCCCCCGACTAGCGGGAGCCTACAATGAACAGTTCTTA.

The chain combines TRBV11-1 with TRBJ2-3; D might be TRBD1 (5 bases). Trimming pared 3 bases from V and 2 bases from J, leaving 9 bases between. CDR1 SGHAT and CDR2 FQDESV come from the germline V gene (reference sequence). CDR3 length: 14 residues. CDR3 protein: CASSLGQATDTQYF. DNA for the CDR3: TGTGCCAGCAGCTTGGGGCAGGCCACAGATACGCAGTATTTT.

The V and J genes are TRBV28 and TRBJ1-5, with 8 bases that match TRBD1. The CDR3 contains 14 residues. Germline CDR1 reads MDHEN; CDR2 reads SYDVKM. V gave up 7 bases and J gave up 7 bases; unmatched junction bases: 9. The CDR3 loop reads CASTGTGALQPQHF. As DNA, the CDR3 is TGTGCCAGCACCGGGACAGGTGCTCTGCAGCCCCAGCATTTT.

As regards this clonotype: A much larger clone lies one base from this, so it may be a read error. This chain joins TRBV6-6 and TRBJ2-7, with 12 positions matching TRBD2. The CDR3 is made up of 17 amino acids. Germline-derived CDR1 and CDR2 are MNHNY and SVGAGI (reference sequence). The ends lost 2 bases at V and 3 bases at J; junction bases unmatched: 8. The CDR3 here is CASSYPLAGGSDYEQYF. The CDR3 DNA follows: TGTGCCAGCAGTTACCCCCTAGCGGGAGGGTCAGACTACGAGCAGTACTTC.

With regard to this clonotype: A read error may explain this, as a much larger clone is one base away. The chain links TRBV29-1 to TRBJ2-7, with D unclear. V was shortened by 4 bases and J by 0 bases, with 16 bases between the two germline ends. The CDR3 has 15 residues. Germline V lookup: CDR1 SQVTM, CDR2 ANQGSEA. This CDR3 is CSVGPVGAGSYEQYF. The CDR3 bases are TGCAGCGTTGGCCCAGTGGGCGCTGGCTCCTACGAGCAGTACTTC.

With respect to this clonotype: A much larger clone is a single base away; this may be a read error. The rearrangement links TRBV6-5 to TRBJ1-6; D is undetermined. CDR3 size: 12 residues. The germline CDR1 and CDR2 sequences are MNHEY and SVGAGI. V lost 6 bases and J lost 8, with 8 bases in between. The CDR3 region is CASRGYDSPLHF. The DNA of the CDR3 is TGTGCCAGCAGAGGTTATGATTCACCCCTCCACTTT.

About this clonotype: This may be a read error: a much more frequent sequence differs by one nucleotide. CDR3 coding DNA: TGCGCCAGCAGCCAAGATTTGTTGGGCTACGAGCAGTTCTTC. It specifies CASSQDLLGYEQFF. The chain uses TRBV4-1 and TRBJ2-7; D gene ambiguous. The closer fit of TRBJ2-1 to the DNA end suggests the J call may be wrong. This CDR3 has 14 amino acids. CDR1 and CDR2 (germline): MGHRA, YSYEKL.

In this sample, this clonotype turned up many times. The chain combines TRBV5-1 with TRBJ2-5; D gene uncertain. Trimming pared 1 base from V and 1 base from J, leaving 17 bases between. Germline CDR1 SGHRS, CDR2 YFSETQ. CDR3 size: 17 residues. In nucleotides, the CDR3 is TGCGCCAGCAGCTTGTTCCAGGCAACGAATACCCAAGAGACCCAGTACTTC. As protein: CASSLFQATNTQETQYF.

To note about this clonotype: One end of the junction does not line up with germline, which may come from a read error. The chain joins TRBV5-4 to TRBJ2-2; TRBD1 is a possible D gene (6 bases). This CDR3 has 15 amino acids. Germline CDR1 and CDR2: SGHNT and YYREEE (reference sequence). The DNA of the CDR3 is TGTACCAGCAGCTCCCGGGACACCTATGACGGGGAGCTGTTTTTT. Its protein is CTSSSRDTYDGELFF.

This clonotype came up many times. The V gene is TRBV6-5, the J gene TRBJ2-3; 9 bases are a match to TRBD2. Trimming took 0 bases from V and 5 from J; bases not matched to a gene: 12. From germline, CDR1 is MNHEY and CDR2 SVGAGI. CDR3 size: 18 residues. CDR3 nucleotides: TGTGCCAGCAGTTACTCGAGGGGGGTTAGCGGGAGATTAGATACGCAGTATTTT. Its protein is CASSYSRGVSGRLDTQYF.

The rearrangement links TRBV11-3 to TRBJ2-1, with 14 bases identical to TRBD2. The junction had 2 bases not matched to a gene; V was cut back by 1 base and J by 0 bases. This CDR3 comprises 18 residues. Germline V CDR1 and CDR2: SGHNT, YENEEA. In nucleotides, the CDR3 is TGTGCCAGCAGCTTAGGCGGGACTAGCGGGAGCTCCTACAATGAGCAGTTCTTC. Its translation is CASSLGGTSGSSYNEQFF. Full variable domain (missing parts from reference TRBV11-3 and TRBJ2-1): EAGVVQSPRYKIIEKKQPVAFWCNPISGHNTLYWYLQNLGQGPELLIRYENEEAVDDSQLPKDRFSAERLKGVDSTLKIQPAELGDSAVYLCASSLGGTSGSSYNEQFFGPGTRLTVL.

In its sample, this clonotype was seen many times. The V and J genes are TRBV6-2 or TRBV6-3 and TRBJ2-7; D possibly corresponds to TRBD2 (6 bases). Germline V gene data show CDR1 as MNHEY and CDR2 as SVGEGT. V was cut by 6 bases and J by 0 bases, with 12 bases left in between. The CDR3 length is 14 residues. The CDR3 DNA sequence: TGTGCCAGCAGCCGCGGGACTGCCTCCTACGAGCAGTACTTC. Its translation: CASSRGTASYEQYF.

About this clonotype itself: A junction boundary mismatches the germline segment, possibly from a read error. V is TRBV11-2 and J is TRBJ2-3; D uncertain. The germline CDR1 and CDR2 sequences are SGHAT and FQNNGV. The CDR3 spans 12 residues. The CDR3 sequence: CASSPLEVTQYF. CDR3 nucleotide sequence: TGCGCCAGCAGCCCCCTTGAGGTTACGCAGTATTTT.

With regard to this clonotype: At one end, the junction sequence differs from germline, possibly due to a read error. V usage is TRBV5-1 and J usage is TRBJ1-1; D is possibly TRBD1 (6 bases). The CDR3 is 15 residues long. CDR1 and CDR2 from the germline V gene are SGHRS and YFSETQ. The CDR3 is CANSLGASLNTEAFF. The CDR3 DNA sequence: TGCGCCAACAGCTTGGGGGCTTCATTGAACACTGAAGCTTTCTTT.

On this clonotype itself: A much more abundant neighbour one base away suggests this may be a read error. The rearrangement joins TRBV12-3 or TRBV12-4 to TRBJ2-1, with 7 bases identical to TRBD2. The V segment lost 5 bases and the J segment 1 base; nucleotides outside the gene matches: 8. The CDR3 contains 16 residues. CDR3 sequence reads: CASSPFLAASYNEQFF. DNA for the CDR3: TGTGCCAGCAGTCCCTTTCTAGCGGCTTCCTACAATGAGCAGTTCTTC.

Many counts were recorded for this clonotype. This chain connects TRBV12-5 to TRBJ2-7; 7 nucleotides match TRBD2. Germline V gives CDR1 LGHNT, CDR2 FRNRAP. The CDR3 consists of 15 residues. The V and J ends lost 5 bases and 4 bases, in that order; junction bases with no gene match: 11. The CDR3 DNA reads as TGTGCTAGTGGTCCTGGGGAGGGTGATTTGTACGAGCAGTACTTC. Translating it yields CASGPGEGDLYEQYF.